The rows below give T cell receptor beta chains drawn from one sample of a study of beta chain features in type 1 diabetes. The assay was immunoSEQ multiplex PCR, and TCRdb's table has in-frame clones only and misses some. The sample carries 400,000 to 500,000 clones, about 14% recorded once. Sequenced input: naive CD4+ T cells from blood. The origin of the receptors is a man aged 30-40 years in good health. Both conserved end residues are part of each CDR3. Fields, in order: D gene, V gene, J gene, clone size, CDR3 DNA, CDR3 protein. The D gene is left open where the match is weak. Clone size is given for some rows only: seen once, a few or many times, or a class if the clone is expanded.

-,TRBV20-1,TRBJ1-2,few,TGCAGTGCTAGCTGGATCAATGGCTACACCTTC,CSASWINGYTF
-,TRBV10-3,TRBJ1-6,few,TGTGCCGCGACCGGGACCGAGGATTCACCCCTCCACTTT,CAATGTEDSPLHF
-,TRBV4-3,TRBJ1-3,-,TGCGCCAGCAGCCACAGCCAGAAAGGTTCTGGAAACACCATATATTTT,CASSHSQKGSGNTIYF
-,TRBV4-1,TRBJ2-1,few,TGCGCCAGCAGCCAAATGGTGGGGGAATCCTACAATGAGCAGTTCTTC,CASSQMVGESYNEQFF
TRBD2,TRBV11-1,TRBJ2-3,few,TGTGCCAGCAGCCCTGGACTAGCAAGATCCCACTGGGATACGCAGTATTTT,CASSPGLARSHWDTQYF
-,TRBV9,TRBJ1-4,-,TGTGCCAGCAGTCGGCGAACAACTAATGAAAAACTGTTTTTT,CASSRRTTNEKLFF
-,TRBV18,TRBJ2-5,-,TGTGCCAGCTCACCCATAGGGCCAGAGACCCAGTACTTC,CASSPIGPETQYF
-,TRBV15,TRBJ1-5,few,TGTGCCACCAGCAGAGGCAGAAATCAGCCCCAGCATTTT,CATSRGRNQPQHF
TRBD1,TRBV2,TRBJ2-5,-,TGTGCCAGCAGCAGAACAGGGGGCTATGAGACCCAGTACTTC,CASSRTGGYETQYF
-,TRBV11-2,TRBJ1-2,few,TGTGCCAGCAGCACCCGTCATTCGTCCAACTATGGCTACACCTTC,CASSTRHSSNYGYTF
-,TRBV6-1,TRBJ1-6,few,TGTGCCAGCAGTGTGGACCTCCCCCTCCACTTT,CASSVDLPLHF
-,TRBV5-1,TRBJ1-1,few,TGCGCCAGCATCATGGGCACTCAAGGGGCCACTGAAGCTTTCTTT,CASIMGTQGATEAFF
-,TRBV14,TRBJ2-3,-,TGTGCCAGCAGCCAAGATCGAGTGGCAGATACGCAGTATTTT,CASSQDRVADTQYF
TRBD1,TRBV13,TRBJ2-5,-,TGTGCCAGCAGCTTAGCGGGACAGAGCATCCAAGAGACCCAGTACTTC,CASSLAGQSIQETQYF
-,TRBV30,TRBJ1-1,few,TGTGCCTGGAGGGGAATCAGGGGCATGAACACTGAAGCTTTCTTT,CAWRGIRGMNTEAFF
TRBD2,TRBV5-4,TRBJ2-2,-,TGTGCCAGCAGCGCCGCGGGAGGCCACACCGGGGAGCTGTTTTTT,CASSAAGGHTGELFF
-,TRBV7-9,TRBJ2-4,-,TGTGCCAGCAGCCCCCGGGAGTTAGCCAAAAACATTCAGTACTTC,CASSPRELAKNIQYF
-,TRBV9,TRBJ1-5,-,TGTGCCAGCAGCGTAGGGGACATCAATCAGCCCCAGCATTTT,CASSVGDINQPQHF
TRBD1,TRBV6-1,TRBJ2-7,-,TGTGCCAGCAGGGGGGACAGGGGAAGGTACGAGCAGTACTTC,CASRGDRGRYEQYF
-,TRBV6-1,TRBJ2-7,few,TGTGCCAGCCATCAGGCGGTAGTCTACGAGCAGTACTTC,CASHQAVVYEQYF
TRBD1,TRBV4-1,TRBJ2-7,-,TGCGCCAGCAGAAGGACAGGGGGATACGAGCAGTACTTC,CASRRTGGYEQYF
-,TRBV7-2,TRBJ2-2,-,TGTGCCAGCAGCTTATCCAGGGGCACCGGGGAGCTGTTTTTT,CASSLSRGTGELFF
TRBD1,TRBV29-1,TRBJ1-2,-,TGCAGCGTTGTGGGACAGATAGACTATGGCTACACCTTC,CSVVGQIDYGYTF
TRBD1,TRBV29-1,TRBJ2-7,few,TGCAGCGTTGAAAGACAGGGTTCCTACGAGCAGTACTTC,CSVERQGSYEQYF
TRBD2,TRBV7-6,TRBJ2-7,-,TGTGCCAGCAGCTTATCTAGCGGGGATCCCTACGAGCAGTACTTC,CASSLSSGDPYEQYF
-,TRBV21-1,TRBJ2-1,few,TGTGCCAGCAGCAAAGTCGACACAGTAAGAACCAACAATGAGCAGTTCTTC,CASSKVDTVRTNNEQFF
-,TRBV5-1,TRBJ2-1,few,TGCGCCAGCAGCTTTACTATGCACCCCTCCTACAATGAGCAGTTCTTC,CASSFTMHPSYNEQFF
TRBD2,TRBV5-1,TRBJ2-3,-,TGCGCCAGCAGCTCCGGACTAGCGGGAGGGTTCGCTAGCACAGATACGCAGTATTTT,CASSSGLAGGFASTDTQYF
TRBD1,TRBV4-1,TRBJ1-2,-,TGCGCCAGCAGCCAGGACAGGTGGAACTATGGCTACACCTTC,CASSQDRWNYGYTF
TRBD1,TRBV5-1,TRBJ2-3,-,TGCGCCAGCAGCTTCGACAGGGGGCCTCCGGATACGCAGTATTTT,CASSFDRGPPDTQYF
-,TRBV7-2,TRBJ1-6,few,TGTGCCAGCAGTCCGGGGCTGAATTCACCCCTCCACTTT,CASSPGLNSPLHF
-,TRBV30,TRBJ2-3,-,TGTGCCTGGAGTGTCGGGGCAGATACGCAGTATTTT,CAWSVGADTQYF
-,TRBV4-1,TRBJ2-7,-,TGCGCCAGCAGCCAAGATCGGGTTTACGAGCAGTACTTC,CASSQDRVYEQYF
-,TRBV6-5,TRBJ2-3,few,TGTGCCAGCACTCGCGGACAGTCAAGCGATACGCAGTATTTT,CASTRGQSSDTQYF